This TCR beta chain was documented in a study of cytomegalovirus exposure and HLA in healthy donors. With regard to this clone: Its target is unknown.

The CDR3 length is 13 residues. Trimming pared 3 bases from V and 2 bases from J, leaving 7 bases between. From germline, CDR1 is SEHNR and CDR2 FQNEAQ (reference sequence). Sampled while nominally healthy, donors likely had unrecorded immune exposures. Study-wide results and caveats: There was a cluster of highly shared sequence variants that was likely a sequencing artifact. Further analysis, carried out later, found HLA-associated TCR beta chains more clonally expanded than equally common other chains. Rare TCR sequences dominated, though some public TCRs recurred in many donors.

With 60 Vbeta and 13 Jbeta primers, the PCR was carried out. Assay: immunoSEQ multiplex PCR; the TCRdb copy retains only in-frame clones and omits some. The repertoire holds about 140,000 clones, with over 60% as singletons. The receptor was derived from a woman in her sixties in good health and CMV-seronegative. The sequenced sample was PBMCs. The rearrangement uses TRBV7-9 and TRBJ2-5; D gene uncertain. DNA of the CDR3: TGTGCCAGCAGCTTGGGCAGGCAAGAGACCCAGTACTTC. Encoded protein: CASSLGRQETQYF.